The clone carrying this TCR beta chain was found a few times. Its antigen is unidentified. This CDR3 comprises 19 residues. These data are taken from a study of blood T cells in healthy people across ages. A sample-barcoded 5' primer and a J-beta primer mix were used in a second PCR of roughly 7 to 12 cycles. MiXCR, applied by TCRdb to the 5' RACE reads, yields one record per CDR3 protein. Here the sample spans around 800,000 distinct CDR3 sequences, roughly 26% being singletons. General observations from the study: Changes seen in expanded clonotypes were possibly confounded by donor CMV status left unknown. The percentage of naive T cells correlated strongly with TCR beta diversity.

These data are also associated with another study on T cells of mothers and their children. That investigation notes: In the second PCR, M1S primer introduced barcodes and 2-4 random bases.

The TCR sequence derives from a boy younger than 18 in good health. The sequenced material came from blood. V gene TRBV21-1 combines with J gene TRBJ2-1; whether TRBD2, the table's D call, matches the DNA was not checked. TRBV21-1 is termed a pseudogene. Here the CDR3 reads CASSKELVAGEPGEDEQFF. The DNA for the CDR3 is TGTGCCAGCAGCAAAGAGTTGGTAGCGGGGGAACCGGGTGAGGATGAGCAGTTCTTC.